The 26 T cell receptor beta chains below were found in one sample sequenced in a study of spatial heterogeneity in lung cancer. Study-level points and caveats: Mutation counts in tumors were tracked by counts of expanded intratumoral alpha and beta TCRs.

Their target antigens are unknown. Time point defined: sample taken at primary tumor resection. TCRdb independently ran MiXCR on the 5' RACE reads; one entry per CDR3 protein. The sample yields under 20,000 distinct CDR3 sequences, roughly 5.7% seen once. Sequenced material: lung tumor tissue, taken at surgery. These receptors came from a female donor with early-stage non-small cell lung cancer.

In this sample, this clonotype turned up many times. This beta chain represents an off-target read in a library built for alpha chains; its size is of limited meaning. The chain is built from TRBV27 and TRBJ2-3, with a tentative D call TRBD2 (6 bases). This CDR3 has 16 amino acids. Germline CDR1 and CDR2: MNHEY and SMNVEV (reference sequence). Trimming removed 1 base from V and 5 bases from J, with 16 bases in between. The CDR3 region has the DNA TGTGCCAGCAGTTTATATCCGCGGGAACGGATAGATACGCAGTATTTT. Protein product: CASSLYPRERIDTQYF.

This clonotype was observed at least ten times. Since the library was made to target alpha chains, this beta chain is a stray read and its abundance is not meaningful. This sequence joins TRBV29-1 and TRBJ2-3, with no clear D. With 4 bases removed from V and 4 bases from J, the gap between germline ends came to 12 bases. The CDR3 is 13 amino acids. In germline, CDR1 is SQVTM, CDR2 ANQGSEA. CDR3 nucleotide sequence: TGCAGCGTTGTGCGTCGTGGGCCAGATACGCAGTATTTT. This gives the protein CSVVRRGPDTQYF.

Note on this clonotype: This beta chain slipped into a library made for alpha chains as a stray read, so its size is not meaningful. DNA of the CDR3: TGTGCCAGCGCCTCTGTCAACTCCTACGAGCAGTACTTC. Protein: CASASVNSYEQYF. V is TRBV12-3 or TRBV12-4 and J is TRBJ2-7; unclear D gene. The CDR3 is made up of 13 amino acids. Trimming shortened V by 8 bases and J by 0 bases, and 11 bases separated the two germline ends.

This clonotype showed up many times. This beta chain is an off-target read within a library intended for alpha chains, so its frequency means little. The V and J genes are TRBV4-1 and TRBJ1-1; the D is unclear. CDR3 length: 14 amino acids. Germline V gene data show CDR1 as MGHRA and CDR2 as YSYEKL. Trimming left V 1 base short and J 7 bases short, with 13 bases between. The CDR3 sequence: CASSQVPGSVEAFF. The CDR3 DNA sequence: TGCGCCAGCAGCCAAGTCCCGGGTTCGGTTGAAGCTTTCTTT.

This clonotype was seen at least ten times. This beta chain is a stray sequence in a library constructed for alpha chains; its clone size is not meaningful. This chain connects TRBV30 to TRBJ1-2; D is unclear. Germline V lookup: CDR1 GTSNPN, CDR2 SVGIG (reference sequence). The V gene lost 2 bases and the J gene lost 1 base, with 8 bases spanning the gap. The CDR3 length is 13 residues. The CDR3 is CAWSRGNNYGYTF. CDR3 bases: TGTGCCTGGAGTCGGGGAAATAACTATGGCTACACCTTC.

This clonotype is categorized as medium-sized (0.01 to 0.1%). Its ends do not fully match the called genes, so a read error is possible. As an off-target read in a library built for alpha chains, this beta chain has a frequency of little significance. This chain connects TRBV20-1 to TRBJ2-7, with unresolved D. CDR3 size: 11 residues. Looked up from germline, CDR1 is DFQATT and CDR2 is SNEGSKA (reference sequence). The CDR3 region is CSASAYRPYVF. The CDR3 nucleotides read TGCAGTGCTAGCGCATATCGACCTTACGTCTTC.

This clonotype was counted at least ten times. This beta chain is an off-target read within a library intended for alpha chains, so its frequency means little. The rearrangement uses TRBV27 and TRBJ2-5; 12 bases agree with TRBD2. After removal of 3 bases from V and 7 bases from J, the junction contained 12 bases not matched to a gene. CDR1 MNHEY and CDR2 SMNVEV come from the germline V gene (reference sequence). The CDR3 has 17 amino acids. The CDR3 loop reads CASSFGRLAGEIGTQYF. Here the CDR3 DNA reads TGTGCCAGCAGTTTCGGGAGACTAGCGGGAGAGATAGGGACCCAGTACTTC.

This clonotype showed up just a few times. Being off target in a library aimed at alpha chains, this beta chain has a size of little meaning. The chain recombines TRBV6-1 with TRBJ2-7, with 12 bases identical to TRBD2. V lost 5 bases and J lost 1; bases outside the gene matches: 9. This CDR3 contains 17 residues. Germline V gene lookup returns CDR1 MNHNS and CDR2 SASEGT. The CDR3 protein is CASSFPPGTSGSYEQYF. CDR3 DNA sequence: TGTGCCAGCAGTTTCCCCCCCGGGACTAGCGGGTCCTACGAGCAGTACTTC.

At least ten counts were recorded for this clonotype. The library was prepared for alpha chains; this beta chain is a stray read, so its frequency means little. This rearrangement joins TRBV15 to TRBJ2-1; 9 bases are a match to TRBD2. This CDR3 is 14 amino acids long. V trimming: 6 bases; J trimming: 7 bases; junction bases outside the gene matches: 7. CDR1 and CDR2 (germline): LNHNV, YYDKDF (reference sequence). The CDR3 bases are TGTGCCACCAGTAGCGGGAGATTGTGGAATGAGCAGTTCTTC. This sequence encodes CATSSGRLWNEQFF. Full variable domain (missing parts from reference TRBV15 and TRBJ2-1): DAMVIQNPRYQVTQFGKPVTLSCSQTLNHNVMYWYQQKSSQAPKLLFHYYDKDFNNEADTPDNFQSRRPNTSFCFLDIRSPGLGDTAMYLCATSSGRLWNEQFFGPGTRLTVL.

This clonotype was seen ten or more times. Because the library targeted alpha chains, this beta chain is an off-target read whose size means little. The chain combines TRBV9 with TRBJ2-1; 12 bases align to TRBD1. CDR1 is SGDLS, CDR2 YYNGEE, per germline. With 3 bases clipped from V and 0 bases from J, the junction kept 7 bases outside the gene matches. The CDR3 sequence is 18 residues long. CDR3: CASSEGTGGRSSYNEQFF. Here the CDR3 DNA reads TGTGCCAGCAGCGAGGGGACAGGGGGCCGGAGCTCCTACAATGAGCAGTTCTTC.

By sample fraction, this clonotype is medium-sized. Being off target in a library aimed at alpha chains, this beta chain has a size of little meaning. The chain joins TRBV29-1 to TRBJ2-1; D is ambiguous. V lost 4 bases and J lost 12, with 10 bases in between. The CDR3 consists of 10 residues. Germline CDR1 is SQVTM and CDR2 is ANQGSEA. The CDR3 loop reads CSVGVSGQFF. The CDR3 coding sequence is TGCAGCGTTGGCGTGTCGGGGCAGTTCTTC.

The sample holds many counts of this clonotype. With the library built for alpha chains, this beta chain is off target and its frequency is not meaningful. For the CDR3, the DNA is TGCGCCAGCAGGGGGGCGACTCCCTATGGCTACACCTTC. As protein: CASRGATPYGYTF. The J gene is TRBJ1-2, the V gene TRBV5-1; TRBD1 is a possible D gene (6 bases). The V end was cut by 5 bases, the J end by 4 bases, with 12 bases between. In germline, CDR1 is SGHRS, CDR2 YFSETQ. This CDR3 has 13 residues.

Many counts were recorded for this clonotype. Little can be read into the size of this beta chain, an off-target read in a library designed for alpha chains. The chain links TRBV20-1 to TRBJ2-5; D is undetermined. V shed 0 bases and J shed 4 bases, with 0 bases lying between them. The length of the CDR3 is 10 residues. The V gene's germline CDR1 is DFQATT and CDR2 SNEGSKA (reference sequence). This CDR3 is CSAREETQYF. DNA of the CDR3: TGCAGTGCTAGAGAAGAGACCCAGTACTTC.

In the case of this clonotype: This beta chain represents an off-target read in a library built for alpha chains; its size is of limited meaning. Here the CDR3 reads CASSLANGWGTQYF. The DNA for the CDR3 is TGTGCCAGCAGCTTGGCCAACGGGTGGGGAACGCAGTATTTT. The rearrangement links TRBV5-8 to TRBJ2-3, with D unclear. From germline, CDR1 is SGHTS and CDR2 YDEGEE. V was trimmed by 0 bases and J by 9 bases, leaving 14 bases between them. The CDR3 has 14 residues.

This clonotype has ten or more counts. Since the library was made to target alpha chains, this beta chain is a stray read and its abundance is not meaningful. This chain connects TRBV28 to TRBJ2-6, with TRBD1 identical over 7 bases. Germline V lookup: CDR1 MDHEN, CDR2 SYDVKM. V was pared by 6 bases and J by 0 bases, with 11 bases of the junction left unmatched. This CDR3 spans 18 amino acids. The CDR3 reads CASSLTGLGASGANVLTF. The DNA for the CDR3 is TGTGCCAGCAGCCTGACAGGGCTCGGGGCCTCTGGGGCCAACGTCCTGACTTTC.

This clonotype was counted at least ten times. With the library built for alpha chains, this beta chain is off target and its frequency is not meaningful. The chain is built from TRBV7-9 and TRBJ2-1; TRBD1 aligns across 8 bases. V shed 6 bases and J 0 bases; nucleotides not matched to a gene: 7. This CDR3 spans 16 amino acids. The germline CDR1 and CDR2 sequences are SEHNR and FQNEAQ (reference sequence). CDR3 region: CASSHTGGISYNEQFF. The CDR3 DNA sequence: TGTGCCAGCAGTCACACAGGGGGAATCTCCTACAATGAGCAGTTCTTC.

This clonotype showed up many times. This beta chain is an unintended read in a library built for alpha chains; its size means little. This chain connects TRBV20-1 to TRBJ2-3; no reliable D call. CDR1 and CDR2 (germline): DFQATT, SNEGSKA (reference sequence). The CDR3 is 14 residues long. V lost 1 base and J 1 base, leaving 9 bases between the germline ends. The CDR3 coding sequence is TGCAGTGCTAGAGGCCGGGCCGGCACAGATACGCAGTATTTT. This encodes CSARGRAGTDTQYF.

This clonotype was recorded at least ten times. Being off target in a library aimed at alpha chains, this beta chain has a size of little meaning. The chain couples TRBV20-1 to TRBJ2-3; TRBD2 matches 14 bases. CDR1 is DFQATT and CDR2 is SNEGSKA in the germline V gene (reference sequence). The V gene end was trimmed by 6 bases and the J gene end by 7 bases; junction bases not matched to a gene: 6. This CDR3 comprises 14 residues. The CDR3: CSARTSGRTYTQYF. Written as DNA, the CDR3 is TGCAGTGCGAGGACTAGCGGGAGGACTTATACGCAGTATTTT.

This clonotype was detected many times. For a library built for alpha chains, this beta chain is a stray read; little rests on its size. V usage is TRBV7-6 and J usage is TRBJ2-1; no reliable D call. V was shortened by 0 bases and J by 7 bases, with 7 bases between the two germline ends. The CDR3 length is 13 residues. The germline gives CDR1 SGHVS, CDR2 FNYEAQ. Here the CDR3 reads CASSLAGMNEQFF. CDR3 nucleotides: TGTGCCAGCAGCTTAGCGGGAATGAATGAGCAGTTCTTC.

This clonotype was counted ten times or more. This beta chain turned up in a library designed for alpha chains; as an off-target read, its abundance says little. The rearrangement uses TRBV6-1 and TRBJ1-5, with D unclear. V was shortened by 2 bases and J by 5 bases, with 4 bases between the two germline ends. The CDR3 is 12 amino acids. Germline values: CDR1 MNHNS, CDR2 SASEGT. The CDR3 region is CASSEPDQPQHF. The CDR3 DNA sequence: TGTGCCAGCAGTGAACCGGATCAGCCCCAGCATTTT.

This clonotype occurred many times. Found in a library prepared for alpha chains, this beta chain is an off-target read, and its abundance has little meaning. The DNA of the CDR3 is TGTGCCAGCAGCCGACGCCAGGGGAGCGAAAATGAAGCTTTCTTT. Encoded protein: CASSRRQGSENEAFF. J is TRBJ1-1 and V is TRBV12-3 or TRBV12-4, with TRBD1 as a possible D gene (6 bases). Trimming took off 6 bases at V and 7 bases at J, with 21 bases between the two ends. There are 15 residues in the CDR3.

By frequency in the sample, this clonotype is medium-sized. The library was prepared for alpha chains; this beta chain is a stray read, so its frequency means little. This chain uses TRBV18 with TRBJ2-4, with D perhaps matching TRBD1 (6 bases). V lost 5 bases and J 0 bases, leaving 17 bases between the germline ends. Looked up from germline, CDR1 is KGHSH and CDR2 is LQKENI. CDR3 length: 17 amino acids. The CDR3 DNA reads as TGTGCCAGCTCAGACCAAATGGGACAACAAGCCAAAAACATTCAGTACTTC. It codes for CASSDQMGQQAKNIQYF.

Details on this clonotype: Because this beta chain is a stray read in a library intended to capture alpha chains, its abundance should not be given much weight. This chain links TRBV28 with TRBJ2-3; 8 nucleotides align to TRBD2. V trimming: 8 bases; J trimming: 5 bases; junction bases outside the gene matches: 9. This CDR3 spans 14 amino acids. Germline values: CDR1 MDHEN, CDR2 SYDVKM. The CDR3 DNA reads TGTGCCAGCCGTCCGGGGGGGGCGAAAGATACGCAGTATTTT. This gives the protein CASRPGGAKDTQYF. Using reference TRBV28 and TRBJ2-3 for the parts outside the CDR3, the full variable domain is DVKVTQSSRYLVKRTGEKVFLECVQDMDHENMFWYRQDPGLGLRLIYFSYDVKMKEKGDIPEGYSVSREKKERFSLILESASTNQTSMYLCASRPGGAKDTQYFGPGTRLTVL.

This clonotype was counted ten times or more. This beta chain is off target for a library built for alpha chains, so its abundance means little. The CDR3 protein is CATSGPSSYNEQFF. DNA of the CDR3: TGTGCCACTAGCGGTCCGAGCTCCTACAATGAGCAGTTCTTC. J is TRBJ2-1 and V is TRBV24-1; perhaps TRBD2 as D (6 bases). Germline values: CDR1 KGHDR, CDR2 SFDVKD. This CDR3 is 14 amino acids long. V lost 10 bases to trimming and J lost 0 bases, with 12 bases between them.

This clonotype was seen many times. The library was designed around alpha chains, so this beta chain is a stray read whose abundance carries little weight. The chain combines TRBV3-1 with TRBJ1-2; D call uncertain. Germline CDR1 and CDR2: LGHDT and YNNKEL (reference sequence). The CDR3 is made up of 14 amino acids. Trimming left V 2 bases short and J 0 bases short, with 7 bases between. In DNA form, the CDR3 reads TGTGCCAGCAGCCAAACTCACTCTAACTATGGCTACACCTTC. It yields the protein CASSQTHSNYGYTF.

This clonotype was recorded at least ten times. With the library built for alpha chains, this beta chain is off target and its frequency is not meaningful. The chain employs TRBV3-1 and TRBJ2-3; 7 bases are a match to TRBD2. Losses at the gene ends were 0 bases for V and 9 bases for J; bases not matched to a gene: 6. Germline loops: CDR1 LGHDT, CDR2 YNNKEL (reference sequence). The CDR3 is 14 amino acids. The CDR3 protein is CASSQESGAYTQYF. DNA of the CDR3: TGTGCCAGCAGCCAAGAAAGCGGGGCATACACGCAGTATTTT.